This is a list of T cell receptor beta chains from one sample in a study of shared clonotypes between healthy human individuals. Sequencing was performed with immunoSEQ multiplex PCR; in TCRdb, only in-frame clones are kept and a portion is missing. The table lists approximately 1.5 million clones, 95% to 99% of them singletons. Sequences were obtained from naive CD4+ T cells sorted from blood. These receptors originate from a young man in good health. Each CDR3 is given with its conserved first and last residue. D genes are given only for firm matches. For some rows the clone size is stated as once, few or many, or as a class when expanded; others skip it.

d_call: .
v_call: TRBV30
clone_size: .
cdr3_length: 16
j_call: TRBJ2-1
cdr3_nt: TGTGCCTGGAGTGTAGGGGTTCCCGGAGCTAACAATGAGCAGTTCTTC
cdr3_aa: CAWSVGVPGANNEQFF

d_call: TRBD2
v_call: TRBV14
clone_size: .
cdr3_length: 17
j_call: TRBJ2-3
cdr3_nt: TGTGCCAGCAGCCAAGCGCTACTAGCGGGAGGCACAGATACGCAGTATTTT
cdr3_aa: CASSQALLAGGTDTQYF

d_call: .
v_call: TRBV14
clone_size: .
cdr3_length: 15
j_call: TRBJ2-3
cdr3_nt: TGTGCCAGCAGCCCAACGGGGGTTAGCACAGATACGCAGTATTTT
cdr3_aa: CASSPTGVSTDTQYF

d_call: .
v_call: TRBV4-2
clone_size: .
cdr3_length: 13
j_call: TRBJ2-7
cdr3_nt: TGTGCCAGCAGCTTCGACACCGCCTACGAGCAGTACTTC
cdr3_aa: CASSFDTAYEQYF

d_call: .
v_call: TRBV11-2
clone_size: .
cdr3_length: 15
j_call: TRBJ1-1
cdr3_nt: TGTGCCAGCACCCCCTCCCCCGCAGAGAACACTGAAGCTTTCTTT
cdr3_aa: CASTPSPAENTEAFF

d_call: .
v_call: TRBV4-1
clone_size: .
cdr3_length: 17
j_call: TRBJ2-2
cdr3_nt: TGCGCCAGCAGCCAACCTAAAGGCTCCTTTAACACCGGGGAGCTGTTTTTT
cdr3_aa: CASSQPKGSFNTGELFF

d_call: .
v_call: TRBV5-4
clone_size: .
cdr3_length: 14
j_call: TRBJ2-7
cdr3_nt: TGTGCCAGCAGAGCGGCCCGGGAGCCCTACGAGCAGTACTTC
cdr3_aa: CASRAAREPYEQYF

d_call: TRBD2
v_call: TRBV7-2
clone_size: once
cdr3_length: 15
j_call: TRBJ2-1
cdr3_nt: TGTGCCAGCAGCCCTCCGGGACTAGCGTACAATGAGCAGTTCTTC
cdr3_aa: CASSPPGLAYNEQFF

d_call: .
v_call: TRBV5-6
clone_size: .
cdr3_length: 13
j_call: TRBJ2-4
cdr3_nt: TGTGCCAGCAGCTCCCAGGCCCGAAACATTCAGTACTTC
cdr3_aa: CASSSQARNIQYF

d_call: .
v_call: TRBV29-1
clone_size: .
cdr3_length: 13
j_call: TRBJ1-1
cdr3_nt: TGCAGCGCTTCAGGGAGGCTGTCCACTGAAGCTTTCTTT
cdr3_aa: CSASGRLSTEAFF

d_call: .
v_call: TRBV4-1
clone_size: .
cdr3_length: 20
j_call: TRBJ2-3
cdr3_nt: TGCGCCAGCAGCCAACCGATAGGAGCAGGGATCGGATTACGCACAGATACGCAGTATTTT
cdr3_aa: CASSQPIGAGIGLRTDTQYF

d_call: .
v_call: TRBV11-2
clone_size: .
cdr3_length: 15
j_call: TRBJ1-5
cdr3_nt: TGTGCCAGCAGCGCAGGACAAAATACTAACCAGCCCCAGCATTTT
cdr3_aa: CASSAGQNTNQPQHF

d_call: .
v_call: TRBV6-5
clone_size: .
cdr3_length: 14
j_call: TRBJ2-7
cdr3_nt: TGTGCCAGCAGTCTCGCGGGACAGACCTACGAGCAGTACTTC
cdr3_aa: CASSLAGQTYEQYF

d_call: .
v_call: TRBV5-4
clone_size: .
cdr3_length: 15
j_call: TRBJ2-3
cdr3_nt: TGTGCCAGCAGCTCTATGACAGGTAGCACAGATACGCAGTATTTT
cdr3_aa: CASSSMTGSTDTQYF

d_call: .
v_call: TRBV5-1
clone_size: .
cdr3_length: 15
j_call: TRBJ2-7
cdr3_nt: TGCGCCAGCAGCTTGAGATCGCTACTAGACCACGAGCAGTACTTC
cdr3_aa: CASSLRSLLDHEQYF

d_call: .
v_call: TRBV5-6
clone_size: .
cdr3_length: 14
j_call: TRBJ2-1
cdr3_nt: TGTGCCAGCAGCACCCGACCGAACTACAATGAGCAGTTCTTC
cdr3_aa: CASSTRPNYNEQFF

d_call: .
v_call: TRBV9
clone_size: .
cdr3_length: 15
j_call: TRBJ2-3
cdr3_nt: TGTGCCAGCAGCGTAGTGTCAGGTTACCAAGATACGCAGTATTTT
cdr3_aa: CASSVVSGYQDTQYF

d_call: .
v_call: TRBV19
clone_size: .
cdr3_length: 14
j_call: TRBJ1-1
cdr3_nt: TGTGCCAGCAGATCAGGCGTGCCCTATACTGAAGCTTTCTTT
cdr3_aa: CASRSGVPYTEAFF

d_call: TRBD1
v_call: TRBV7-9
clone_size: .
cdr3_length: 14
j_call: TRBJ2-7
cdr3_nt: TGTGCCAGCACAAGCGGGACAGGGTTTTACGAGCAGTACTTC
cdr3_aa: CASTSGTGFYEQYF

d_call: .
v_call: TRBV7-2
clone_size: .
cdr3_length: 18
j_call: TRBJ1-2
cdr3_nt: TGTGCCAGCAGCTTAGAGGGCAGGGTGCCATCAGCTAACTATGGCTACACCTTC
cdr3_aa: CASSLEGRVPSANYGYTF

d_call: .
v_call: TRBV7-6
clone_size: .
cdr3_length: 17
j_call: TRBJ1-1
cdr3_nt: TGTGCCAGCAGCTTAGTGCGCCAGGGGACCGGGGGCACTGAAGCTTTCTTT
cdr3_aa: CASSLVRQGTGGTEAFF

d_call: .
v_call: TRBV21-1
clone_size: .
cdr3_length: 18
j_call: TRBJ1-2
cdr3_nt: TGTGCCAGCAGCAAATGTCGTCTCCAGGGAGTTCTACGCTATGGCTACACCTTC
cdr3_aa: CASSKCRLQGVLRYGYTF

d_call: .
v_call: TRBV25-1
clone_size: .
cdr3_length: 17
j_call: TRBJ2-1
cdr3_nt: TGTGCCAGCAGTGAAATGGCGGGCGCGGTGATCTCTGATGAGCAGTTCTTC
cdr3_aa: CASSEMAGAVISDEQFF

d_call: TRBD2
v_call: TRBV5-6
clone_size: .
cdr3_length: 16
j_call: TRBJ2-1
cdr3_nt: TGTGCCAGCAGCTTTGGGGCGGGAGGGACCTACAATGAGCAGTTCTTC
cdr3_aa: CASSFGAGGTYNEQFF

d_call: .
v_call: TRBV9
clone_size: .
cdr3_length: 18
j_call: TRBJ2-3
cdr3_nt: TGTGCCAGCAGCCCGAGCTTGGCACAAAAGCTTAGCACAGATACGCAGTATTTT
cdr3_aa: CASSPSLAQKLSTDTQYF

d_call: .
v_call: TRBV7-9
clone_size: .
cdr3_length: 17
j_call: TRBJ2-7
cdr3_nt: TGTGCCAGCAGCTTAGCGCTATCGCCAGGGAGCTCCTACGAGCAGTACTTC
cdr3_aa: CASSLALSPGSSYEQYF

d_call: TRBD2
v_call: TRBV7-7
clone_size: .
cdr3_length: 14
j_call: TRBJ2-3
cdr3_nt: TGTGCCAGCAGCCCTCGAAGCGGGGGAGATACGCAGTATTTT
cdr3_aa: CASSPRSGGDTQYF

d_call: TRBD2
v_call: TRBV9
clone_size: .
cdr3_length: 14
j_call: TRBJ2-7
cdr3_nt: TGTGCCAGCAGCGTTGTAGCGGGAGGTTACGAGCAGTACTTC
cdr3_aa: CASSVVAGGYEQYF

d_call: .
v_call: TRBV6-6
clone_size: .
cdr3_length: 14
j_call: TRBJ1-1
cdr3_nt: TGTGCCAGCAGTTACCCCGACAGGAGATCTGAAGCTTTCTTT
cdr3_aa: CASSYPDRRSEAFF

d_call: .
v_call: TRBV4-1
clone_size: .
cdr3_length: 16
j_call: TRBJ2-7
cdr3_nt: TGCGCCAGCAGCCTTAACCGGGACGGTGCCTCCTACGAGCAGTACTTC
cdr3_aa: CASSLNRDGASYEQYF

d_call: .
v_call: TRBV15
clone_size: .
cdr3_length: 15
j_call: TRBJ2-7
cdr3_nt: TGTGCCACCAGCAGAGACGGTCTGGGAGCCCACGAGCAGTACTTC
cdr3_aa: CATSRDGLGAHEQYF

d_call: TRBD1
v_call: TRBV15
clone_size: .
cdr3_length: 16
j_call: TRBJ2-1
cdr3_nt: TGTGCCACCAGCAGAGCCGGGACAGGGTCCTACAATGAGCAGTTCTTC
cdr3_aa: CATSRAGTGSYNEQFF

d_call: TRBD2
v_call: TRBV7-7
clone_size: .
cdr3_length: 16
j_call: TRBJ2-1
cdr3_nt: TGTGCTAGCAGCTCCTTAGCGGGAGGGCCCGGGTGGGAGCAGTTCTTC
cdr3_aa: CASSSLAGGPGWEQFF

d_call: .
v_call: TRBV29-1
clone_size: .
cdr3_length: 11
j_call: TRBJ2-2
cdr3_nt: TGCAGCGTTGGAAGGGGTGGGGAGCTGTTTTTT
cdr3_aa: CSVGRGGELFF

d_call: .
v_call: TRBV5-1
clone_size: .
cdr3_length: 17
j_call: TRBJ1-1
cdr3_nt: TGCGCCAGCAGCTTGCAAATACTTGGCGGGCGTTACACTGAAGCTTTCTTT
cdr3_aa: CASSLQILGGRYTEAFF

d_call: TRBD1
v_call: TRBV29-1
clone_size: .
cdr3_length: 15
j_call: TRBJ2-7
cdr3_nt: TGCAGCGTTGGGGAGACCGGGACAGGGCTCTACGAGCAGTACTTC
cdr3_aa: CSVGETGTGLYEQYF

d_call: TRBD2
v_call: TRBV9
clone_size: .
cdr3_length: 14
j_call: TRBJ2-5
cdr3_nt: TGTGCCAGCAGCGTAAGCGGGGGCCCAGAGACCCAGTACTTC
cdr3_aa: CASSVSGGPETQYF

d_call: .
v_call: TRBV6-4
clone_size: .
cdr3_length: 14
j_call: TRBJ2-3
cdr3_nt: TGTGCCAGCAGTGTGTCCCCGGGGCCAGATACGCAGTATTTT
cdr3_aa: CASSVSPGPDTQYF

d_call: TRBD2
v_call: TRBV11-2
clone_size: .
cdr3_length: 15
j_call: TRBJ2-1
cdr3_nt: TGTGCCAGCAGCCCAACTAGCGGGAACTACAATGAGCAGTTCTTC
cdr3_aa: CASSPTSGNYNEQFF

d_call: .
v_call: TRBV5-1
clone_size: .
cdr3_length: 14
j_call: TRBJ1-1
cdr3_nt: TGCGCCAGCAGCTTGGCAGGGATGAACACTGAAGCTTTCTTT
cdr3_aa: CASSLAGMNTEAFF

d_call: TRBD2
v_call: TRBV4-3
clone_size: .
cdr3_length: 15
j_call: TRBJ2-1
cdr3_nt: TGCGCCAGCAGCTTTTCGGGAGGCGGGAGCAATGAGCAGTTCTTC
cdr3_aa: CASSFSGGGSNEQFF

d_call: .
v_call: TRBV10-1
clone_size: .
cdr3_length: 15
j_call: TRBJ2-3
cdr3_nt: TGCGCCAGCAGTGAACATGGGGGTGATACAGATACGCAGTATTTT
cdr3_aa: CASSEHGGDTDTQYF

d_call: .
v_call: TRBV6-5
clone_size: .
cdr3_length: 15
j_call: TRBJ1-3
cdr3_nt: TGTGCCAGCAGTTACTCGAGCGTTACAGGAAACACCATATATTTT
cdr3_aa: CASSYSSVTGNTIYF

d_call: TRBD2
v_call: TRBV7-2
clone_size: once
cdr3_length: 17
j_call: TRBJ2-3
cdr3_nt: TGTGCCAGCAGCTTAGGGATTAGCGGGCGCCGGGCAGATACGCAGTATTTT
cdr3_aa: CASSLGISGRRADTQYF

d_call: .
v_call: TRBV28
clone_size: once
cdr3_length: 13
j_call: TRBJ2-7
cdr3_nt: TGTGCCAGCGGGACTTTACTGACCTACGAGCAGTACTTC
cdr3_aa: CASGTLLTYEQYF

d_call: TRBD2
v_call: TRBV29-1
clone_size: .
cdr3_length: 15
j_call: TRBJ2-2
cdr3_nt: TGCAGCGGAGATCGACTAGCGGGAGGCACCGGGGAGCTGTTTTTT
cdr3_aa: CSGDRLAGGTGELFF

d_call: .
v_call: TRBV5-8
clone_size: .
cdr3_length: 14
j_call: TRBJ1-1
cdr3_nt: TGTGCCAGCAGCTTGGTGCGGATTCACACTGAAGCTTTCTTT
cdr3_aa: CASSLVRIHTEAFF

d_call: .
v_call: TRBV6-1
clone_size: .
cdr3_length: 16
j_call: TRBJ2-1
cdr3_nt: TGTGCCAGCAGTGAAGCGGTCGGCAGCTCCTACAATGAGCAGTTCTTC
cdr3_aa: CASSEAVGSSYNEQFF

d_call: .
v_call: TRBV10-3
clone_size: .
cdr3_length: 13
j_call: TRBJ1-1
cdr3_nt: TGTGCCATCAGTGGACAAGAGAACACTGAAGCTTTCTTT
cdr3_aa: CAISGQENTEAFF

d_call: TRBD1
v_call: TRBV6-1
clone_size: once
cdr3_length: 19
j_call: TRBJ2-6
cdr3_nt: TGTGCCAGCAGTGAAAGTCGGCAGGGGGTAGGCTCTGGGGCCAACGTCCTGACTTTC
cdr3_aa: CASSESRQGVGSGANVLTF

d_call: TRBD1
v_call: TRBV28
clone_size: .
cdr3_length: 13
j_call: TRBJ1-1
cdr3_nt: TGTGCCAGCACCTCGACAGGGGTTACTGAAGCTTTCTTT
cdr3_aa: CASTSTGVTEAFF

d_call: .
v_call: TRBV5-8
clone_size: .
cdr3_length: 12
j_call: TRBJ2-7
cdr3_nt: TGTGCCAGCAGCATCAGGGTGCGGGAGCAGTACTTC
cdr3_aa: CASSIRVREQYF

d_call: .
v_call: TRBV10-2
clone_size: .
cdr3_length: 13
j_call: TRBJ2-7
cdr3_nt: TGCGCCAGCAGTAGCGGAACCTCCTACGAGCAGTACTTC
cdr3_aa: CASSSGTSYEQYF

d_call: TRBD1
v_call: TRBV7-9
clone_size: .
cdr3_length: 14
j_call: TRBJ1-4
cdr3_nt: TGTGCCAGCAGCCTAGGGACAGGGGATGAAAAACTGTTTTTT
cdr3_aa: CASSLGTGDEKLFF

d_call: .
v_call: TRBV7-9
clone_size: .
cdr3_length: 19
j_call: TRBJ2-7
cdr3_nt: TGTGCCAGCAGCTTAGGAGAGGCTGGTCGCTACAGCCCTTCTTGGGAGCAGTACTTC
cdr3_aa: CASSLGEAGRYSPSWEQYF

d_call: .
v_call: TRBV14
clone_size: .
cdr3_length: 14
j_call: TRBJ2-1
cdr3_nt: TGTGCCAGCAGCCCCCACAGGGAGGCGTGGGAGCAGTTCTTC
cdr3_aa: CASSPHREAWEQFF

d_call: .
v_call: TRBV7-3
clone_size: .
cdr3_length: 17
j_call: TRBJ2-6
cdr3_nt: TGTGCCAGCAGCCAACCCCGACAGCACTCTGGGGCCAACGTCCTGACTTTC
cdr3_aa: CASSQPRQHSGANVLTF

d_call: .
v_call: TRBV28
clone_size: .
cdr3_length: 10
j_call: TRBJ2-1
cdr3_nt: TGTGCCAGCAGTGGGAATGAGCAGTTCTTC
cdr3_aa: CASSGNEQFF